Listed below are T cell receptor beta chains from one sample, sequenced in a study of blood T cell repertoires in COVID-19. Method: immunoSEQ multiplex PCR; TCRdb's copy keeps in-frame clones and lacks some. This table holds approximately 350,000 clones, around 90% found once. The sample taken for sequencing was peripheral blood. These receptors were obtained from a man in his forties with acute or convalescent COVID-19. Both conserved end residues are part of each CDR3.

>TRBV18|TRBJ1-4
CASSPGQLATNEKLFF
>TRBV10-3|TRBJ1-2
CAISESAGGVRGYTF
>TRBV6-6|TRBJ2-1
CASSYLPPGSYNEQFF
>TRBV19|TRBJ1-1
CASSIRGSPEAFF
>TRBV19|TRBJ1-1
CASSGRQGATEAFF
>TRBV5-1|TRBJ1-4
CASRGQGNEKLFF
>TRBV14|TRBJ2-3
CASSQALVPTDTQYF
>TRBV11-2|TRBJ1-4
CASSLGDRGGTNEKLFF
>TRBV28|TRBJ1-3
CASTNRGLTGNTIYF
>TRBV7-9|TRBJ1-2
CASSDVGGRVF
>TRBV9|TRBJ2-1
CASSVSNEQFF
>TRBV7-8|TRBJ1-1
CASSLDRTPEAFF
>TRBV20-1|TRBJ1-1
CSARINTEAFF
>TRBV7-2|TRBJ2-3
CASSFWTSGTDTQYF
>TRBV9|TRBJ1-4
CASSATGVPNEKLFF
>TRBV5-6|TRBJ1-5
CASSLTGDQPQHF
>TRBV6-6|TRBJ1-3
CASSYGDIGNTIYF
>TRBV9|TRBJ2-3
CASSVDGGPLDTQYF
>TRBV7-9|TRBJ2-5
CASSWDRYTKTQYF
>TRBV6-6|TRBJ2-1
CASSPRTGRNNEQFF
>TRBV5-4|TRBJ1-2
CASSVAVGGYGYTF
>TRBV19|TRBJ1-6
CASNNGASSYNSPLHF
>TRBV29-1|TRBJ1-3
CSVLRPTGGNTIYF
>TRBV7-8|TRBJ2-1
CASSFRLAAYNEQFF
>TRBV19|TRBJ2-3
CASSPRERGGTDTQYF
>TRBV7-9|TRBJ1-4
CASSLGQANEKLFF
>TRBV20-1|TRBJ2-7
CSARDSYEQYF
>TRBV7-9|TRBJ1-3
CASSSKVGSFGNTIYF
>TRBV19|TRBJ1-4
CASSFLDSAREKLFF
>TRBV7-9|TRBJ1-2
CASSQPGQNYGYTF
>TRBV3-1/TRBV3-2|TRBJ2-5
CASSQNPTWATQYF
>TRBV30|TRBJ1-3
CAWSPRGSGNTIYF
>TRBV9|TRBJ1-3
CASSARDSHSGNTIYF
>TRBV18|TRBJ1-3
CASSRGQGQSGNTIYF
>TRBV6-6|TRBJ2-7
CASSYTGTASYEQYF
>TRBV9|TRBJ2-7
CASSVEGADEQYF
>TRBV6-6|TRBJ2-7
CASSYRTGGYEQYF
>TRBV6-6|TRBJ2-3
CASSYGGEVTDTQYF
>TRBV7-8|TRBJ2-7
CASSLALMGGYEQYF
>TRBV13|TRBJ2-3
CASSFGGSDTQYF